A selection of T cell receptor beta chains follows, all from one sample in a study of T cell responses to AZD1222 COVID-19 vaccine. Using immunoSEQ multiplex PCR, the repertoire was profiled, and TCRdb retains in-frame clones only, with some absent. The table records 160,000 or so clones, over 85% of them present only once. The starting material was peripheral blood, obtained on day 0 of AZD1222 vaccination. The receptors here all came from an adult in good health. CDR3s include the opening cysteine and the closing phenylalanine or tryptophan. A D gene is named only where the DNA matches it firmly. The size entry is marked missing in some rows and otherwise reads once, few, many or a size class.

TRBV5-1	NA	TRBJ1-2	NA	TGCGCCAGCAGCTTGGAGTCCAGGTCCAACTATGGCTACACCTTC	CASSLESRSNYGYTF
TRBV11-2	NA	TRBJ2-3	NA	TGTGCCAGCAGCTCCCGGGATACGCAGTATTTT	CASSSRDTQYF
TRBV28	once	TRBJ1-1	TRBD1	TGTGCCAGCAGCCCAGGGGGCAAATTCCGGGCCACTGAAGCTTTCTTT	CASSPGGKFRATEAFF
TRBV6-1	NA	TRBJ1-2	TRBD1	TGTGCCAGCAGTGAAAGCAGGGGGGGCGGCTATGGCTACACCTTC	CASSESRGGGYGYTF
TRBV5-1	once	TRBJ2-1	TRBD2	TGCGCCAGCAGCTTGTGGCCCCCCATAGCGGGAGCGCTCTACAATGAGCAGTTCTTC	CASSLWPPIAGALYNEQFF
TRBV7-8	once	TRBJ1-5	NA	TGTGCCAGCAGCTCCGGGGTACTATATCAGCCCCAGCATTTT	CASSSGVLYQPQHF
TRBV5-1	NA	TRBJ1-5	TRBD1	TGCGCCAGCAGTTTCGACAGGGATCAGCCCCAGCATTTT	CASSFDRDQPQHF
TRBV11-1	NA	TRBJ2-1	NA	TGTGCCAGCAGCCACCTCGGGGGCCCCAATGAGCAGTTCTTC	CASSHLGGPNEQFF
TRBV10-2	NA	TRBJ1-1	NA	TGCGCCAGCGGTCAGGGTGCCGCTTTCTTT	CASGQGAAFF
TRBV6-6	NA	TRBJ2-3	NA	TGTGCCAGCAGTTCCATACTAGTAGGAGATACGCAGTATTTT	CASSSILVGDTQYF
TRBV19	NA	TRBJ1-1	NA	TGTGCCAGTAGGTCTAGAGGGGGATCTACTGAAGCTTTCTTT	CASRSRGGSTEAFF
TRBV19	NA	TRBJ1-6	NA	TGTGCCAGTAGTCGGGTGCCCAGACAGATAAATTCACCCCTCCACTTT	CASSRVPRQINSPLHF
TRBV14	NA	TRBJ2-2	TRBD2	TGTGCCAGCAGCCAAGGGGGGACTAGCCTAACCGGGGAGCTGTTTTTT	CASSQGGTSLTGELFF